This T cell receptor beta chain was sequenced during a study of T cells in Graves' hyperthyroidism and ophthalmopathy. The CDR3 length is 16 residues. The germline V gene has CDR1 MDHEN and CDR2 SYDVKM. V lost 1 base, J lost 1 base, and 2 bases stayed unmatched. RNA transcripts gave rise to amplified TCR beta CDR3 regions. First-round RT-PCR of the TCR CDR3 relied on the HTBI primer set. TCRdb re-called the multiplex PCR reads through MiXCR, storing one row per CDR3 protein. Among around 700,000 distinct CDR3 sequences listed, approximately 18% were seen once. The source material was blood. The genes are TRBV28 and TRBJ2-2; the match to TRBD2 covers 8 bases. The receptor comes from a woman aged 45-60 years with Graves' hyperthyroidism that later progressed to Graves' ophthalmopathy. The CDR3 nucleotides read TGTGCCAGCAGTTTATTGGGACTAGTGAACACCGGGGAGCTGTTTTTT. This translates into CASSLLGLVNTGELFF.